This T cell receptor (beta chain) comes out of a study of PD-1 blockade in classical Hodgkin lymphoma. All patients experienced relapse after autologous stem cell transplantation, and brentuximab vedotin exposure was variable. The best responses consisted of complete response, partial response or progressive disease. Study results and caveats: The study found that TCR diversity rose significantly by C4D1 in CD4+ but not CD8+ cells.

On this clone itself: Its antigen remains unknown.

The CDR3 length is 13 residues. Germline V gene data show CDR1 as SQVTM and CDR2 as ANQGSEA. V shed 4 bases and J shed 3 bases, with 12 bases lying between them. The assay was immunoSEQ multiplex PCR, and TCRdb's table has in-frame clones only and misses some. The data hold roughly 150,000 clones, with 78% observed a single time. The specimen comprised peripheral blood mononuclear cells (PBMCs), sampled before the second cycle of nivolumab. The chain is built from TRBV29-1 and TRBJ1-2; D unclear. The receptor was isolated from a human donor with classical Hodgkin lymphoma. CDR3 coding DNA: TGCAGCGTTGGAGTAGGCGGGGACTATGGCTACACCTTC. It encodes CSVGVGGDYGYTF.